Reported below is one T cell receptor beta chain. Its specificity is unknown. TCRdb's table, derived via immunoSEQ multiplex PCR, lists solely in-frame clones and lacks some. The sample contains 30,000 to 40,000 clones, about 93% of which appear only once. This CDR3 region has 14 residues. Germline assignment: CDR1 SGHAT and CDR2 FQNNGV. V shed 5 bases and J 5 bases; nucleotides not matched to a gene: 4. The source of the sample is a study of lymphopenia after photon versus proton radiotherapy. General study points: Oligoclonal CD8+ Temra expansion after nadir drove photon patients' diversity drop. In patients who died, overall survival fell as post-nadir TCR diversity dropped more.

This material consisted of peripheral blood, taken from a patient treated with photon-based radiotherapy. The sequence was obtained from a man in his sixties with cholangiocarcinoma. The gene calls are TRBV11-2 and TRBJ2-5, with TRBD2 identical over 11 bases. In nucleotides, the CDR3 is TGTGCCAGCAGCGCCCGACTAGCGGGGGAGACCCAGTACTTC. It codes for CASSARLAGETQYF.